One and the same sample provided the 21 T cell receptor beta chains below, sequenced in a study of blood T cell repertoires in COVID-19. The method was immunoSEQ multiplex PCR; TCRdb's version includes in-frame clones alone and lacks a portion of them. The sample has fewer than 350,000 clones, 70% to 90% seen once. The specimen was peripheral blood. The receptors were sampled from a human donor in a cohort sampled during active COVID-19.

A few counts support this clone. The rearrangement links TRBV7-9 to TRBJ1-2, with D possibly matching TRBD1 (6 bases). Germline CDR1 and CDR2: SEHNR and FQNEAQ (reference sequence). CDR3 length: 17 amino acids. Trimming removed 1 base from V and 4 bases from J, with 19 bases in between. The CDR3 coding sequence is TGTGCCAGCAGCTTAGAGGGGGGGCCCACAGGGCTCTATGGCTACACCTTC. Translation: CASSLEGGPTGLYGYTF.

This chain's CDR3 is CASSPRLAGGYNEQFF. The CDR3 DNA follows: TGTGCCAGCAGCCCTAGACTAGCGGGGGGCTACAATGAGCAGTTCTTC. The chain recombines TRBV9 with TRBJ2-1; 13 bases fit TRBD2. The trim removed 4 bases at V and 3 bases at J, leaving 4 bases unmatched. Germline lookup yields CDR1 SGDLS and CDR2 YYNGEE. This CDR3 region has 16 residues.

The V gene is TRBV24-1, the J gene TRBJ2-3; TRBD2 matches at 8 bases. V lost 7 bases to trimming and J lost 0 bases; unmatched junction nucleotides: 8. CDR3 length equals 16 residues. Germline CDR1 is KGHDR and CDR2 is SFDVKD. For the CDR3, the DNA is TGTGCCACCAGCGATAATAGCGGGGAGAGCACAGATACGCAGTATTTT. Its translation is CATSDNSGESTDTQYF.

V and J are TRBV4-2 and TRBJ2-2, with 8 nucleotides matching TRBD1. The CDR3 sequence is 15 residues long. V was pared by 5 bases and J by 4 bases, with 6 bases of the junction left unmatched. CDR1 and CDR2 from the germline V gene are LGHNA and YNFKEQ. The DNA for the CDR3 is TGTGCCAGCAGCGGGCAGGGGGCTGCCACCGGGGAGCTGTTTTTT. Translated, it gives CASSGQGAATGELFF.

Only one count was recorded for this clone. This sequence joins TRBV6-5 and TRBJ1-5; D remains ambiguous. Germline V CDR1 and CDR2: MNHEY, SVGAGI. The CDR3 covers 12 residues. V dropped 3 bases and J dropped 6 bases, with 6 bases sitting between them. DNA of the CDR3: TGTGCCAGCAGTTATGAGAGTCAGCCCCAGCATTTT. This translates into CASSYESQPQHF.

Written as DNA, the CDR3 is TGTGCCTCATCTACAGGGGATAACACTGAAGCTTTCTTT. The encoded protein is CASSTGDNTEAFF. This sequence joins TRBV15 and TRBJ1-1; 7 nucleotides match TRBD1. V gave up 11 bases and J gave up 2 bases; unmatched junction bases: 8. The V gene's germline CDR1 is LNHNV and CDR2 YYDKDF (reference sequence). The CDR3 is 13 amino acids.

In the case of this clone: The sample contains more than one DNA sequence encoding this CDR3. V is TRBV10-3 and J is TRBJ1-1, with 9 bases fitting TRBD1. The CDR3 spans 13 residues. With V trimmed by 9 bases and J by 2 bases, 4 bases remained unmatched. Per germline, CDR1 ENHRY and CDR2 SYGVKD. The CDR3 region has the DNA TGTGCCATTATGGGACAGGGAAACACTGAAGCTTTCTTT. Translating it yields CAIMGQGNTEAFF.

The chain couples TRBV12-3 or TRBV12-4 to TRBJ1-2; tentatively, D is TRBD1 (5 bases). This CDR3 comprises 13 residues. Trimming removed 5 bases from V and 2 bases from J, with 9 bases in between. The CDR3 loop is CASSATGNYGYTF. In DNA, the CDR3 is TGTGCCAGCAGTGCTACAGGCAACTATGGCTACACCTTC.

The rearrangement uses TRBV10-3 and TRBJ1-2, with D maybe TRBD1 (6 bases). Germline-derived CDR1 and CDR2 are ENHRY and SYGVKD. The germline V and J ends were trimmed by 2 bases and 6 bases, with 10 bases remaining between them. CDR3 size: 13 residues. The CDR3 nucleotides read TGTGCCATCAGTGAGGAGGGGGGGGATGGCTACACCTTC. This sequence encodes CAISEEGGDGYTF.

The chain couples TRBV19 to TRBJ1-1; D is ambiguous. Germline assignment: CDR1 LNHDA and CDR2 SQIVND (reference sequence). The CDR3 consists of 16 residues. V was shortened by 6 bases and J by 0 bases, with 17 bases between the two germline ends. This CDR3 is CASSLGQRYLNTEAFF. CDR3 sequence (DNA): TGTGCCAGTAGCCTCGGCCAGAGGTACCTGAACACTGAAGCTTTCTTT. The entire variable domain, with the rest obtained from reference TRBV19 and TRBJ1-1, is as follows: DGGITQSPKYLFRKEGQNVTLSCEQNLNHDAMYWYRQDPGQGLRLIYYSQIVNDFQKGDIAEGYSVSREKKESFPLTVTSAQKNPTAFYLCASSLGQRYLNTEAFFGQGTRLTVV.

The chain combines TRBV18 with TRBJ1-2; D is uncertain. Germline CDR1 and CDR2: KGHSH and LQKENI. The CDR3 sequence is 17 residues long. V lost 3 bases and J 7 bases, leaving 24 bases between the germline ends. The CDR3 spells CASSPQSLGGGPGGYTF. CDR3 coding DNA: TGTGCCAGCTCACCTCAAAGTTTGGGAGGAGGGCCTGGTGGCTACACCTTC.

The chain couples TRBV6-1 to TRBJ1-4; D might be TRBD1 (5 bases). The V end lost 2 bases, the J end lost 11 bases, and 15 bases lay between the germline ends. CDR1 MNHNS and CDR2 SASEGT come from the germline V gene. This CDR3 region has 14 residues. As DNA, the CDR3 is TGTGCCAGCAGTGAAAACAGCCAGGGTCGCAAACTGTTTTTT. This encodes CASSENSQGRKLFF.

This clone was counted a single time. This chain uses TRBV29-1 with TRBJ2-7; D might be TRBD1 (5 bases). Per germline, CDR1 SQVTM and CDR2 ANQGSEA. The CDR3 extends over 13 amino acids. Trimming left V 6 bases short and J 4 bases short, with 16 bases between. CDR3 sequence reads: CSVRQRKGYEQYF. DNA for the CDR3: TGCAGCGTAAGACAGAGGAAGGGATACGAGCAGTACTTC.

The chain carries TRBV7-2 and TRBJ2-5; 7 bases align to TRBD2. J gave up 5 bases and V 6 bases, and 15 bases lay outside the gene matches. There are 16 residues in the CDR3. Germline assignment: CDR1 SGHTA and CDR2 FQGNSA. The CDR3 region is CASRLRPQAGWETQYF. For the CDR3, the DNA is TGTGCCAGCAGACTACGACCCCAAGCGGGATGGGAGACCCAGTACTTC. The full variable domain, completed using reference TRBV7-2 and TRBJ2-5, is GAGVSQSPSNKVTEKGKDVELRCDPISGHTALYWYRQSLGQGLEFLIYFQGNSAPDKSGLPSDRFSAERTGGSVSTLTIQRTQQEDSAVYLCASRLRPQAGWETQYFGPGTRLLVL.

V gene TRBV2 combines with J gene TRBJ1-5; D perhaps matches TRBD1 (5 bases). V gave up 6 bases and J gave up 7 bases, with 16 bases separating them. Looked up from germline, CDR1 is SNHLY and CDR2 is FYNNEI. This CDR3 spans 14 amino acids. CDR3 amino acids: CASRTGGDGQPQHF. CDR3 nucleotide sequence: TGTGCCAGCAGGACCGGGGGGGACGGACAGCCCCAGCATTTT. The full variable domain, rest sourced from reference TRBV2 and TRBJ1-5, is EPEVTQTPSHQVTQMGQEVILRCVPISNHLYFYWYRQILGQKVEFLVSFYNNEISEKSEIFDDQFSVERPDGSNFTLKIRSTKLEDSAMYFCASRTGGDGQPQHFGDGTRLSIL.

This chain links TRBV28 with TRBJ1-5; the match to TRBD1 covers 10 bases. This CDR3 region has 15 residues. J lost 4 bases, V lost 8 bases, and 8 bases had no gene match. CDR1 is MDHEN and CDR2 is SYDVKM in the germline V gene. The CDR3 nucleotides read TGTGCCAGCCAGACAGGGGGCTTGGGGAATCAGCCCCAGCATTTT. Translated: CASQTGGLGNQPQHF. Full variable domain (outside the CDR3, taken from reference TRBV28 and TRBJ1-5): DVKVTQSSRYLVKRTGEKVFLECVQDMDHENMFWYRQDPGLGLRLIYFSYDVKMKEKGDIPEGYSVSREKKERFSLILESASTNQTSMYLCASQTGGLGNQPQHFGDGTRLSIL.

The rearrangement uses TRBV20-1 and TRBJ2-3; 8 nucleotides match TRBD2. V was pared by 6 bases and J by 9 bases, with 5 bases of the junction left unmatched. The germline V gene encodes CDR1 DFQATT and CDR2 SNEGSKA (reference sequence). The CDR3 consists of 11 residues. CDR3 nucleotide sequence: TGCAGTGCAACTACGGGGGGGACGCAGTATTTT. This codes for CSATTGGTQYF.

The chain has TRBV19 and TRBJ2-2; possibly TRBD1 for D (5 bases). This CDR3 is built from 16 residues. With 7 bases removed from V and 0 bases from J, the gap between germline ends came to 15 bases. Germline values: CDR1 LNHDA, CDR2 SQIVND (reference sequence). DNA of the CDR3: TGTGCCAGTATTAGGTCAGGGATTACGAACACCGGGGAGCTGTTTTTT. Its protein product is CASIRSGITNTGELFF.

V is TRBV6-5 and J is TRBJ2-1, with D possibly being TRBD1 (6 bases). The CDR3 totals 15 residues. Germline V CDR1 and CDR2: MNHEY, SVGAGI. The V gene lost 5 bases and the J gene lost 3 bases, with 14 bases spanning the gap. CDR3 in amino acids: CASSLDSGIYNEQFF. DNA of the CDR3: TGTGCCAGCAGTCTGGACAGTGGGATCTACAATGAGCAGTTCTTC.

This clone was observed a single time. V gene TRBV4-2 combines with J gene TRBJ2-6; 8 nucleotides match TRBD1. The CDR3 loop spans 18 amino acids. Germline V CDR1 and CDR2: LGHNA, YNFKEQ. V dropped 4 bases and J dropped 0; count of bases not matched to a gene: 8. In DNA form, the CDR3 reads TGTGCCAGCAGCCCGCGACAGGGGATTAGCTCTGGGGCCAACGTCCTGACTTTC. Its protein is CASSPRQGISSGANVLTF.

This chain connects TRBV6-5 to TRBJ2-3; D is possibly TRBD2 (6 bases). This CDR3 is 13 amino acids long. V was cut by 6 bases and J by 4 bases, with 11 bases left in between. Looked up from germline, CDR1 is MNHEY and CDR2 is SVGAGI. CDR3 amino acids: CASSSPGADTQYF. CDR3 DNA: TGTGCCAGCAGCTCACCGGGGGCAGATACGCAGTATTTT.